The next 10 T cell receptor beta chains were all read from a single sample in a study of OX40 agonist ivuxolimab in advanced cancers. The method was immunoSEQ multiplex PCR; TCRdb's version includes in-frame clones alone and lacks a portion of them. There are around 75,000 clones in the sample; approximately 80% occur only once, and approximately 1% lies in the top ten. The specimen was CD4+ or CD8+ T cells sorted from blood, collected in a trial of the OX40 agonist ivuxolimab. The receptor set was obtained from an adult with an advanced solid tumor such as melanoma, head and neck, liver or kidney cancer.

V usage is TRBV4-1 and J usage is TRBJ2-2; TRBD2 matches 8 bases. The V gene's germline CDR1 is MGHRA and CDR2 YSYEKL. With V trimmed by 0 bases and J by 4 bases, 7 bases remained unmatched. CDR3 length equals 17 residues. The CDR3: CASSQDPGGASTGELFF. In DNA form, the CDR3 reads TGCGCCAGCAGCCAAGACCCCGGGGGGGCAAGCACCGGGGAGCTGTTTTTT.

The chain employs TRBV25-1 and TRBJ2-1, with a tentative D call TRBD1 (5 bases). Germline V gene data show CDR1 as MGHDK and CDR2 as SYGVNS. The CDR3 has 12 amino acids. Trimming removed 7 bases from V and 3 bases from J, with 7 bases in between. CDR3 residues: CASMQGYNEQFF. As DNA, the CDR3 is TGTGCCAGCATGCAGGGCTACAATGAGCAGTTCTTC.

The CDR3 DNA sequence: TGTGCCTGGAGAGACACAGGGTACTCTGGCTACACCTTC. Its translation is CAWRDTGYSGYTF. The chain combines TRBV30 with TRBJ1-2; D perhaps matches TRBD1 (6 bases). This CDR3 is built from 13 residues. The germline CDR1 and CDR2 sequences are GTSNPN and SVGIG (reference sequence). Deletions cut 3 bases from V and 7 bases from J, with 15 bases between.

The chain couples TRBV7-9 to TRBJ1-1; D gene ambiguous. Germline V gives CDR1 SEHNR, CDR2 FQNEAQ (reference sequence). The CDR3 has 14 amino acids. Trimming shortened V by 1 base and J by 5 bases, and 11 bases separated the two germline ends. The CDR3 DNA follows: TGTGCCAGCAGCTTAGTAAAGGGAGGGACTGAAGCTTTCTTT. Its protein is CASSLVKGGTEAFF.

This clone was found many times. The rearrangement uses TRBV6-1 and TRBJ1-6, with D uncertain. Germline V gene lookup returns CDR1 MNHNS and CDR2 SASEGT. The CDR3 is 16 amino acids. V was cut by 2 bases and J by 10 bases, with 18 bases left in between. The CDR3 DNA reads as TGTGCCAGCAGTGAAAGGGCGGGGTATGGGAGATCACCCCTCCACTTT. This gives the protein CASSERAGYGRSPLHF.

In the case of this clone: Other nucleotide sequences in the sample specify the same CDR3. This chain connects TRBV5-1 to TRBJ2-7, with 7 nucleotides matching TRBD2. The CDR3 has 14 amino acids. CDR1 SGHRS and CDR2 YFSETQ come from the germline V gene. Unmatched junction bases numbered 0, after V lost 0 bases and J lost 0 bases. CDR3 sequence (DNA): TGCGCCAGCAGCTTGGGCGGGAGCTCCTACGAGCAGTACTTC. It is translated as CASSLGGSSYEQYF.

The V gene is TRBV5-5, the J gene TRBJ1-6; D is uncertain. With 0 bases removed from V and 7 bases from J, the gap between germline ends came to 8 bases. This CDR3 has 14 amino acids. The germline CDR1 and CDR2 sequences are SGHKS and YYEKEE (reference sequence). CDR3 coding DNA: TGTGCCAGCAGCTTGGTAGGAACAAATTCACCCCTCCACTTT. As protein: CASSLVGTNSPLHF. Full variable domain (missing parts from reference TRBV5-5 and TRBJ1-6): DAGVTQSPTHLIKTRGQQVTLRCSPISGHKSVSWYQQVLGQGPQFIFQYYEKEERGRGNFPDRFSARQFPNYSSELNVNALLLGDSALYLCASSLVGTNSPLHFGNGTRLTVT.

The chain has TRBV5-1 and TRBJ2-3; D remains unclear. The CDR3 runs to 14 residues. V was trimmed by 0 bases and J by 0 bases, leaving 5 bases between them. Per the germline V gene, CDR1 is SGHRS and CDR2 is YFSETQ. This CDR3 reads CASSLGHSTDTQYF. CDR3 nucleotide sequence: TGCGCCAGCAGCTTGGGACACAGCACAGATACGCAGTATTTT.

The chain uses TRBV19 and TRBJ2-7; TRBD1 is a possible D gene (5 bases). Germline V gene data show CDR1 as LNHDA and CDR2 as SQIVND (reference sequence). The CDR3 has 15 residues. V was clipped by 5 bases and J by 1 base, with 15 bases between them. The CDR3 DNA follows: TGTGCCAGTAGTCCCTACTCGACAGATTCCTACGAGCAGTACTTC. Amino acids: CASSPYSTDSYEQYF.

V and J are TRBV5-6 and TRBJ1-6; D ambiguous. This CDR3 has 17 amino acids. V gave up 2 bases and J gave up 3 bases, with 15 bases separating them. Per germline, CDR1 SGHDT and CDR2 YYEEEE. CDR3 DNA: TGTGCCAGCAGCTTTAGGCCGGCCGGCAGCTATAATTCACCCCTCCACTTT. It codes for CASSFRPAGSYNSPLHF.